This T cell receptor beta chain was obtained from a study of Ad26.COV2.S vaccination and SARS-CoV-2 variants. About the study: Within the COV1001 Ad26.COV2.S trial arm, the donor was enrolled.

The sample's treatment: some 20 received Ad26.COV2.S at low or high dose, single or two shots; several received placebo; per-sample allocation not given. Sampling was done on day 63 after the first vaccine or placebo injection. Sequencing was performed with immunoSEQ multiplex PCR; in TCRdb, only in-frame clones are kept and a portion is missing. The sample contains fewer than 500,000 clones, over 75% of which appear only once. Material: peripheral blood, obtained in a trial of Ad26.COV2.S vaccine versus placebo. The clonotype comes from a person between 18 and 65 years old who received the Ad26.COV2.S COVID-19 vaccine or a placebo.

The CDR3 sequence: CASSGSGRAWKTQYF. Written as DNA, the CDR3 is TGTGCCAGCAGCGGTAGCGGGAGGGCCTGGAAGACCCAGTACTTC. This chain links TRBV7-9 with TRBJ2-5; 11 bases agree with TRBD2. Trimming cost V 5 bases and J 6 bases; bases outside gene matches: 8. The germline CDR1 and CDR2 sequences are SEHNR and FQNEAQ (reference sequence). The CDR3 sequence is 15 residues long.